This T cell receptor (beta chain) was obtained from a study of T cells in narcolepsy. This clone came up once. What it recognizes is unknown. Broader study findings: Healthy controls reportedly lacked the autoreactive clonotypes serially found in patients' blood.

The data were produced by immunoSEQ multiplex PCR, yet TCRdb's version contains in-frame clones alone and is incomplete. The sample records roughly 30,000 clones, 79% being singletons. This CDR3 is built from 12 residues. The V and J ends lost 8 bases and 4 bases respectively, with 9 bases between them. In germline, CDR1 is MNHNS, CDR2 SASEGT. The sample consisted of memory (CD45RA-) CD4+ T cells from blood. This chain connects TRBV6-1 to TRBJ2-1, with D unclear. This receptor was identified in a human donor in good health. The CDR3 is CASYDNYNEQFF. CDR3 in DNA: TGTGCCAGCTACGACAATTACAATGAGCAGTTCTTC.